This T cell receptor (beta chain) came from a study of PD-1 blockade in classical Hodgkin lymphoma. As concerns this clone: What it binds is not known.

The V end was cut by 4 bases, the J end by 1 base, with 13 bases between. The germline V gene encodes CDR1 SGHNT and CDR2 YENEEA. The CDR3 totals 15 residues. Time point denoted: cycle 4 day 1 (C4D1), after less than 7 weeks of nivolumab. In every patient, relapse followed autologous stem cell transplantation, while exposure to brentuximab vedotin differed. Complete response, partial response or progressive disease constituted the best response categories observed. Findings and limits, study-wide: By C4D1, diversity of CD4+ TCRs had risen significantly, whereas that of CD8+ TCRs had not. Exclusion was the outcome for patients who began nivolumab under 1 year after ASCT. Complete responders matched newly diagnosed patients in baseline diversity.

Only in-frame clones appear in the TCRdb table, and some are missing; sequencing was by immunoSEQ multiplex PCR. Altogether about 47,000 clones are present, 60% to 80% being singletons, with the ten largest covering about 19%. The sequencing here drew on peripheral blood mononuclear cells (PBMCs), taken before the fourth cycle of nivolumab. The source is a human donor with classical Hodgkin lymphoma. The V gene is TRBV11-3, the J gene TRBJ2-5; the D gene is possibly TRBD2 (5 bases). CDR3 loop: CASSWGTGVQETQYF. CDR3 nucleotide sequence: TGTGCCAGCAGCTGGGGTACCGGGGTCCAAGAGACCCAGTACTTC. The full variable domain, with the rest looked up from reference TRBV11-3 and TRBJ2-5, is EAGVVQSPRYKIIEKKQPVAFWCNPISGHNTLYWYLQNLGQGPELLIRYENEEAVDDSQLPKDRFSAERLKGVDSTLKIQPAELGDSAVYLCASSWGTGVQETQYFGPGTRLLVL.